Below, 9 T cell receptor beta chains from the same sample are listed, as sequenced in a study of shared T cell receptors in the human thymus (TCRdb year 2021). Library prep was done by the immunoSEQ multiplex PCR assay. TCRdb's version of the immuneACCESS table is confined to in-frame rearrangements and falls short of the full clone set. An unresolved V gene accounts for under half of the shortfall where checked; the remainder is of unknown origin. This sample lists more than 550,000 clones; roughly 85% were detected once. The top ten clones comprise roughly 0.01% of the sample. These records were also assigned to another study, of human thymus T cells.

Specimen: thymocytes. All receptors derive from a girl less than two years old with a congenital heart defect. Donor details come from another sample of the same person, matched by shared clones.

The chain couples TRBV25-1 to TRBJ1-2, with D possibly being TRBD1 (5 bases). CDR1 is MGHDK, CDR2 SYGVNS, per germline. V was pared by 3 bases and J by 5 bases, with 10 bases between. CDR3 length: 13 amino acids. In nucleotides, the CDR3 is TGTGCCAGCAGTGAGGCAGGGCCGTATGGCTACACCTTC. The encoded protein is CASSEAGPYGYTF.

This rearrangement joins TRBV27 to TRBJ2-7, with a tentative D call TRBD1 (5 bases). The CDR3 runs to 16 residues. CDR1 is MNHEY and CDR2 is SMNVEV in the germline V gene (reference sequence). Deletions cut 0 bases from V and 13 bases from J, with 25 bases between. CDR3 sequence reads: CASSLSSPGNPKVLYF. CDR3 DNA: TGTGCCAGCAGTTTATCTAGCCCAGGGAATCCTAAAGTTCTTTACTTC.

The CDR3 DNA sequence: TGCGCCAGCAGCCCCGACGGGACTCTTTCATCCTACAATGAGCAGTTCTTC. This gives the protein CASSPDGTLSSYNEQFF. The J gene is TRBJ2-1, the V gene TRBV5-1; a possible D gene is TRBD2 (6 bases). In germline, CDR1 is SGHRS, CDR2 YFSETQ. Trimming removed 4 bases at V and 1 base at J, with 18 bases between. CDR3 length: 17 residues.

The V gene is TRBV4-1, the J gene TRBJ1-5, with D possibly matching TRBD1 (6 bases). Germline CDR1 MGHRA, CDR2 YSYEKL. Trimming stripped 3 bases from V and 5 bases from J, with 17 bases between. The CDR3 has 16 amino acids. CDR3 sequence: CASSHTTGFDDQPQHF. CDR3 bases: TGCGCCAGCAGCCATACAACAGGGTTTGACGATCAGCCCCAGCATTTT.

The chain combines TRBV27 with TRBJ2-2; TRBD2 matches 7 bases. The trim removed 4 bases at V and 0 bases at J, leaving 5 bases unmatched. CDR3 length equals 16 residues. Germline lookup yields CDR1 MNHEY and CDR2 SMNVEV (reference sequence). The CDR3 reads CASSWGTKANTGELFF. The CDR3 DNA is TGTGCCAGCAGTTGGGGGACTAAAGCGAACACCGGGGAGCTGTTTTTT.

This clone was found a few times. V gene TRBV5-1 combines with J gene TRBJ1-2; D is undetermined. Trimming stripped 4 bases from V and 8 bases from J, with 27 bases between. The CDR3 contains 17 residues. Germline V gene data show CDR1 as SGHRS and CDR2 as YFSETQ. CDR3 bases: TGCGCCAGCAGCCCCGAAAAACAGAATCGGTTCCTTGGGGGCTACACCTTC. Protein: CASSPEKQNRFLGGYTF.

The rearrangement links TRBV7-4 to TRBJ2-5; 10 bases fit TRBD2. The germline CDR1 and CDR2 sequences are SGHVT and SQSDAQ. The CDR3 sequence is 17 residues long. With 2 bases clipped from V and 3 bases from J, the junction kept 9 bases outside the gene matches. The CDR3 is CASSLYPAGGWEETQYF. The CDR3 DNA sequence: TGTGCCAGCAGCTTATATCCAGCGGGGGGGTGGGAAGAGACCCAGTACTTC.

The CDR3 is CASSLNSETGSSYEQYF. The CDR3 bases are TGCGCCAGCAGCCTAAACTCCGAGACAGGGAGCTCCTACGAGCAGTACTTC. The V call is TRBV4-1, the J call TRBJ2-7, with TRBD1 matching over 7 bases. From germline, CDR1 is MGHRA and CDR2 YSYEKL. V was clipped by 4 bases and J by 0 bases; unmatched bases: 12. This CDR3 is 17 amino acids long.

The chain combines TRBV10-3 with TRBJ2-1, with 12 bases lining up with TRBD2. The CDR3 loop spans 16 amino acids. The V and J ends lost 0 bases and 9 bases, in that order; junction bases with no gene match: 6. The germline V gene encodes CDR1 ENHRY and CDR2 SYGVKD. For the CDR3, the DNA is TGTGCCATCAGTGAGTCGTTGGCTAGCGGGGGGGGTGAGCAGTTCTTC. This translates into CAISESLASGGGEQFF.